Listed below are T cell receptor beta chains from one sample, sequenced in a study of cytomegalovirus exposure and HLA in healthy donors. Profiling relied on immunoSEQ multiplex PCR, and the TCRdb table lists in-frame clones only, not all of them. The sample has fewer than 200,000 clones, more than 70% seen once. The sequenced material came from PBMCs. These receptors originate from a male donor in good health and CMV-seronegative. The CDR3 runs from the conserved cysteine through the conserved F or W. The order of the fields is D gene, V gene, J gene, clone size, CDR3 protein, CDR3 DNA. D genes are given only for firm matches. Clone size is stated in some rows and not others, as once, few, many or a class when expanded.

.	TRBV7-9	TRBJ2-5	.	CASSLSSGGETQYF	TGTGCCAGCAGCTTATCCTCTGGCGGGGAGACCCAGTACTTC
.	TRBV5-8	TRBJ1-1	.	CASSLGSGGENTEAFF	TGTGCCAGCAGCTTGGGGAGTGGGGGCGAGAACACTGAAGCTTTCTTT
TRBD2	TRBV9	TRBJ2-3	.	CASSFRTSDTDTQYF	TGTGCCAGCAGCTTTCGGACTAGCGACACAGATACGCAGTATTTT
TRBD1	TRBV4-2	TRBJ1-5	.	CASSQDPGGRNQPQHF	TGTGCCAGCAGCCAAGATCCAGGGGGACGCAATCAGCCCCAGCATTTT
TRBD1	TRBV9	TRBJ2-5	few	CASSVTGVIAGETQYF	TGTGCCAGCAGCGTAACAGGGGTCATAGCAGGGGAGACCCAGTACTTC
.	TRBV5-1	TRBJ1-5	few	CASSLGAGDQPQHF	TGCGCCAGCAGCTTGGGGGCAGGGGATCAGCCCCAGCATTTT
.	TRBV25-1	TRBJ2-1	.	CASSDPSSNEQFF	TGTGCCAGCAGTGACCCCTCTAGCAATGAGCAGTTCTTC
TRBD2	TRBV2	TRBJ2-3	.	CASRGRLAGGTDTQYF	TGTGCCAGCAGGGGGAGACTAGCGGGGGGCACAGATACGCAGTATTTT
TRBD2	TRBV27	TRBJ2-1	.	CASSPPAGGIGSEQFF	TGTGCCAGCAGCCCTCCGGCGGGAGGGATTGGGAGTGAGCAGTTCTTC
.	TRBV19	TRBJ1-1	.	CASNGRMNTEAFF	TGTGCCAGTAACGGCAGGATGAACACTGAAGCTTTCTTT
.	TRBV11-2	TRBJ1-1	.	CASSLRRDGGTEAFF	TGTGCCAGCAGCTTACGCAGGGATGGCGGCACTGAAGCTTTCTTT
.	TRBV2	TRBJ2-7	few	CASISGFFSYEQYF	TGTGCCAGCATCTCGGGGTTTTTCTCCTACGAGCAGTACTTC
.	TRBV9	TRBJ2-7	.	CASSVASSYEQYF	TGTGCCAGCAGCGTAGCGAGCTCCTACGAGCAGTACTTC
.	TRBV5-1	TRBJ2-3	.	CASSASQDTQYF	TGCGCCAGCTCGGCTAGTCAAGATACGCAGTATTTT
.	TRBV4-1	TRBJ1-2	.	CASSQEVTGIYGYTF	TGCGCCAGCAGCCAAGAAGTGACAGGAATCTATGGCTACACCTTC
.	TRBV19	TRBJ2-2	.	CASRPGLTNTGELFF	TGTGCCAGTAGGCCGGGACTTACGAACACCGGGGAGCTGTTTTTT
.	TRBV30	TRBJ1-2	.	CAWSVKVGGSGYTF	TGTGCCTGGAGTGTAAAAGTTGGGGGCTCGGGCTACACCTTC
.	TRBV20-1	TRBJ1-2	.	CSARGRDGYTF	TGCAGTGCTAGGGGGCGTGATGGCTACACCTTC
TRBD1	TRBV4-1	TRBJ1-2	.	CASSQGQGATYGYTF	TGCGCCAGCAGCCAAGGACAGGGGGCCACGTATGGCTACACCTTC
TRBD1	TRBV14	TRBJ2-7	once	CASSLRDRMYEQYF	TGTGCCAGCAGCCTCCGGGACAGGATGTACGAGCAGTACTTC
TRBD1	TRBV7-3	TRBJ2-2	.	CASSLRQGAVGELFF	TGTGCCAGCAGCTTAAGGCAGGGGGCTGTCGGGGAGCTGTTTTTT
TRBD2	TRBV6-5	TRBJ2-3	few	CASSYASGGVVDTQYF	TGTGCCAGCAGTTACGCTAGCGGGGGGGTAGTTGATACGCAGTATTTT
TRBD1	TRBV4-2	TRBJ1-3	.	CASSPWTGEFGNTIYF	TGTGCCAGCAGCCCCTGGACAGGGGAGTTCGGAAACACCATATATTTT
TRBD2	TRBV9	TRBJ2-5	.	CASSAGTSGAQETQYF	TGTGCCAGCAGCGCCGGGACTAGCGGGGCCCAAGAGACCCAGTACTTC
.	TRBV7-9	TRBJ2-7	.	CASSHGGLEQYF	TGTGCCAGCAGTCACGGAGGGCTCGAGCAGTACTTC
.	TRBV11-2	TRBJ1-6	.	CASSETGLDNSPLHF	TGTGCCAGCAGCGAAACGGGACTGGATAATTCACCCCTCCACTTT
.	TRBV28	TRBJ1-3	.	CASRSRGNTIYF	TGTGCCAGCAGGTCCCGTGGAAACACCATATATTTT
TRBD1	TRBV6-5	TRBJ1-1	once	CASRTGIANTEAFF	TGTGCCAGCAGGACAGGGATCGCGAACACTGAAGCTTTCTTT
.	TRBV9	TRBJ1-2	.	CASTMDGEGYGYTF	TGTGCCAGCACCATGGACGGGGAGGGCTATGGCTACACCTTC
.	TRBV27	TRBJ1-2	few	CASSLQGNYGYTF	TGTGCCAGCAGTTTACAGGGTAACTATGGCTACACCTTC
.	TRBV21-1	TRBJ2-1	.	CASSKVRCIRNEQFF	TGTGCCAGCAGCAAAGTTCGGTGTATAAGAAATGAGCAGTTCTTC
TRBD1	TRBV28	TRBJ2-7	.	CASRSGTAPYEQYF	TGTGCCAGCAGATCCGGGACAGCCCCCTACGAGCAGTACTTC
TRBD1	TRBV6-1	TRBJ2-7	.	CASSEPGQGRHEQYF	TGTGCCAGCAGTGAGCCGGGACAGGGAAGGCACGAGCAGTACTTC
TRBD1	TRBV5-1	TRBJ2-7	.	CASSLLPGTGDSYEQYF	TGCGCCAGCAGCTTGTTACCCGGGACAGGGGACTCCTACGAGCAGTACTTC
TRBD2	TRBV27	TRBJ2-3	.	CASSLDGGAGDTQYF	TGTGCCAGCAGTTTAGACGGGGGGGCCGGAGATACGCAGTATTTT
TRBD1	TRBV4-1	TRBJ2-3	.	CASSQLPTGGSGDTQYF	TGCGCCAGCAGCCAATTACCGACAGGGGGCTCGGGAGATACGCAGTATTTT
TRBD1	TRBV28	TRBJ1-1	.	CASSLPDRYTEAFF	TGTGCCAGCAGTTTACCGGACAGGTACACTGAAGCTTTCTTT
TRBD1	TRBV11-1	TRBJ1-3	.	CASSSTGTGSGNTIYF	TGTGCCAGCAGCTCGACCGGGACAGGGTCCGGAAACACCATATATTTT
TRBD1	TRBV28	TRBJ2-1	.	CASQGAIMNEQFF	TGTGCCAGCCAGGGGGCGATTATGAATGAGCAGTTCTTC
.	TRBV21-1	TRBJ1-4	few	CASSLTEGQKETTNEKLFF	TGTGCCAGCAGCTTAACGGAGGGGCAGAAGGAAACAACTAATGAAAAACTGTTTTTT
TRBD1	TRBV6-5	TRBJ1-5	.	CASSPGQFVRQHF	TGTGCCAGCAGTCCGGGACAGTTCGTCCGCCAGCATTTT
TRBD1	TRBV19	TRBJ2-7	few	CASSLQGASSYEQYF	TGTGCCAGTAGTTTACAGGGGGCCAGCTCCTACGAGCAGTACTTC
.	TRBV7-9	TRBJ2-1	.	CSSIGRSGAGSYNEQFF	TGTTCCAGCATAGGACGTAGCGGCGCGGGCTCCTACAATGAGCAGTTCTTC
TRBD1	TRBV7-8	TRBJ2-7	.	CASSTRDRGISEQYF	TGTGCCAGCAGCACTAGGGACAGGGGGATATCCGAGCAGTACTTC
TRBD2	TRBV11-2	TRBJ2-3	.	CASSLRSGSSTDTQYF	TGTGCCAGCAGCTTACGTAGCGGGAGTTCCACAGATACGCAGTATTTT
TRBD2	TRBV7-7	TRBJ2-3	.	CASSPGGLAGRADTQYF	TGTGCCAGCAGCCCGGGGGGACTAGCGGGGAGGGCAGATACGCAGTATTTT